This entry lists 8 T cell receptor beta chains sequenced from one sample in a study of T and B cells in COVID-19 patients. Each TRB amplification used about 250-550 ng of genomic DNA from blood. TRB rearrangements were amplified by multiplex PCR with BIOMED2 TRB-A/B primers. TCRdb reprocessed the multiplex PCR reads via MiXCR and lists one record per CDR3 protein. Among around 6,200 distinct CDR3 sequences listed, approximately 36% were seen once. The specimen sequenced was blood. Source of these receptors: a human donor with active COVID-19.

This clonotype occurred once. This may come from a read error, since a much larger clone is one base off. This rearrangement joins TRBV6-5 to TRBJ2-7; 7 nucleotides match TRBD1. Germline V lookup: CDR1 MNHEY, CDR2 SVGAGI. This CDR3 has 13 amino acids. The CDR3 coding sequence is TGTGCCGGCAGACACCGGGACAGCTACGAGCAGTACTTC. Encoded protein: CAGRHRDSYEQYF.

V is TRBV7-2 and J is TRBJ2-2; no clear D gene. The germline CDR1 and CDR2 sequences are SGHTA and FQGNSA. Trimming pared 2 bases from V and 0 bases from J, leaving 13 bases between. The CDR3 length is 17 residues. The CDR3 bases are TGTGCCAGCAGCTTACGGCGGAACCTCGCGAACACCGGGGAGCTGTTTTTT. This gives the protein CASSLRRNLANTGELFF. The full variable domain, completed using reference TRBV7-2 and TRBJ2-2, is GAGVSQSPSNKVTEKGKDVELRCDPISGHTALYWYRQSLGQGLEFLIYFQGNSAPDKSGLPSDRFSAERTGGSVSTLTIQRTQQEDSAVYLCASSLRRNLANTGELFFGEGSRLTVL.

This clonotype was seen a few times. The V and J genes are TRBV5-5 and TRBJ2-5, with D possibly TRBD2 on 6 matching bases. The CDR3 totals 18 residues. V lost 4 bases, J lost 4 bases, and 26 bases lay in between. The germline gives CDR1 SGHKS, CDR2 YYEKEE (reference sequence). CDR3 region: CASSRSGPGQAGSETQYF. CDR3 in DNA: TGTGCCAGCAGCCGGAGTGGGCCGGGCCAGGCGGGATCAGAGACCCAGTACTTC.

This clonotype has just a few counts. The rearrangement links TRBV12-3 or TRBV12-4 to TRBJ1-2; 9 positions match TRBD1. The CDR3 extends over 15 amino acids. J lost 7 bases, V lost 6 bases, and 12 bases had no gene match. CDR3 coding DNA: TGTGCCAGCAGACCAATTACAGGGGGCGCTCTTGGCTACACCTTC. It codes for CASRPITGGALGYTF.

V gene TRBV6-5 combines with J gene TRBJ1-5; TRBD1 matches 7 bases. Germline V lookup: CDR1 MNHEY, CDR2 SVGAGI. J gave up 4 bases and V 2 bases, and 11 bases lay outside the gene matches. This CDR3 region has 17 residues. The CDR3 bases are TGTGCCAGCAGTTACCGGGCTTCAGGGGGGCGGAATCAGCCCCAGCATTTT. This translates into CASSYRASGGRNQPQHF.

The chain couples TRBV6-6 to TRBJ2-6; 9 bases are shared with TRBD1. The CDR3 contains 17 residues. Losses at the gene ends were 4 bases for V and 2 bases for J; bases not matched to a gene: 6. Germline V gene data show CDR1 as MNHNY and CDR2 as SVGAGI (reference sequence). The CDR3 region is CASSFGTGRTGANVLTF. The CDR3 DNA reads as TGTGCCAGCAGTTTTGGGACAGGGAGAACTGGGGCCAACGTCCTGACTTTC.

This clonotype is judged medium-sized. The chain links TRBV30 to TRBJ2-5; 10 nucleotides match TRBD2. Germline values: CDR1 GTSNPN, CDR2 SVGIG (reference sequence). Trimming took 3 bases from V and 4 from J; bases not matched to a gene: 5. This CDR3 spans 14 amino acids. The CDR3 bases are TGTGCCTGGAGGGAGCGGGGGGGGGCAGAGACCCAGTACTTC. This translates into CAWRERGGAETQYF.

The chain links TRBV11-1 to TRBJ2-5; TRBD2 matches at 9 bases. The V and J ends lost 5 bases and 7 bases, in that order; junction bases with no gene match: 8. The CDR3 length is 14 residues. The germline gives CDR1 SGHAT, CDR2 FQDESV (reference sequence). The CDR3 nucleotides read TGTGCCAGCAGCCCCGGGGGTAGCGGGGGGACCCAGTACTTC. Protein: CASSPGGSGGTQYF.